The source of this TCR beta chain is a study of shared clonotypes between healthy human individuals. Assay used: immunoSEQ multiplex PCR; TCRdb lists only in-frame clones, some missing. Of under 600,000 clones listed, 75% to 80% are singletons. Notes on the study in general: Blood was the sole source, and tissue repertoires probably differ.

The V gene lost 3 bases and the J gene lost 8 bases, with 19 bases spanning the gap. Germline V gene data show CDR1 as KGHSH and CDR2 as LQKENI. The CDR3 sequence is 15 residues long. This clone was seen a single time. Its antigen is unknown. Caucasian adults residing in Nashville, Tennessee made up all the donors. The chain employs TRBV18 and TRBJ1-2; D not certain. The clonotype comes from a woman aged 40 to 50 in good health. Some clones in this sample may be carry-over from other donors' samples. Sequenced material: PBMCs. CDR3 DNA sequence: TGTGCCAGCTCACCCACGGGCGGCGGAACCTTCGGCTACACCTTC. Translation gives CASSPTGGGTFGYTF.